This TCR beta chain was retrieved from a study of patients and donors after allogeneic stem cell transplantation. Using its own MiXCR run on the RT-PCR reads, TCRdb lists one record per CDR3 protein. Among about 23,000 distinct CDR3 sequences listed, about 30% were seen once. The CDR3 runs to 15 residues. Trimming at V came to 6 bases and at J to 7 bases, leaving 9 bases not matched to a gene. Germline V gene sequence: CDR1 SGHAT, CDR2 FQNNGV. This receptor was taken from a human donor who was either an allogeneic HSCT recipient or a stem cell or donor lymphocyte infusion donor (not recorded which). It is not recorded whose cells these are; they may come from a transplant donor. Sequenced material: blood, either unsorted or a sorted T cell fraction (not recorded which). The chain couples TRBV11-2 to TRBJ1-6; 7 bases agree with TRBD1. CDR3 amino acids: CASRLRGVANSPLHF. The DNA of the CDR3 is TGTGCCAGCAGACTCAGGGGGGTTGCGAATTCACCCCTCCACTTT.